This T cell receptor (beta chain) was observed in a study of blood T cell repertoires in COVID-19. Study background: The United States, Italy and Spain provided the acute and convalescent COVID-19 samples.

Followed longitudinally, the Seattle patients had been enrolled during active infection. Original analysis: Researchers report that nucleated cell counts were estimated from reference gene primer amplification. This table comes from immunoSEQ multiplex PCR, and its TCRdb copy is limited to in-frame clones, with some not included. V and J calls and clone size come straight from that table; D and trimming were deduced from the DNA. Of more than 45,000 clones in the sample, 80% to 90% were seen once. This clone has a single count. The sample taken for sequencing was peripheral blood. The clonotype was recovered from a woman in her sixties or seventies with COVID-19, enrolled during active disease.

The CDR3 protein is CASTQTLAGRLNEQFF. The CDR3 region has the DNA TGTGCCAGCACCCAAACTCTAGCGGGACGCCTCAATGAGCAGTTCTTC. The chain uses TRBV27 and TRBJ2-1; 9 nucleotides align to TRBD2. CDR3 length: 16 residues. With V trimmed by 7 bases and J by 6 bases, 13 bases remained unmatched. CDR1 MNHEY and CDR2 SMNVEV come from the germline V gene (reference sequence).